This TCR beta chain was profiled in a study of control samples from healthy donors and cancer patients. J lost 2 bases, V lost 10 bases, and 9 bases had no gene match. This CDR3 is 15 amino acids long. Germline V lookup: CDR1 KGHDR, CDR2 SFDVKD. TCRdb's copy holds only in-frame clones and misses some; the assay was immunoSEQ multiplex PCR. The repertoire includes roughly 120,000 clones, 90% of them detected once, and more than 3.5% sits in the top ten. The chain carries TRBV24-1 and TRBJ2-3, with 9 bases aligning to TRBD1. This sequence was found in a human donor in good health. The donor label of this sample is uncertain. The specimen was blood. This chain's CDR3 is CATSRRDRATDTQYF. The CDR3 DNA follows: TGTGCCACTAGCCGGAGGGACAGGGCCACAGATACGCAGTATTTT.